The 30 T cell receptor beta chains listed next were all sequenced from one sample in a study of T cell responses to AZD1222 COVID-19 vaccine. The protocol was immunoSEQ multiplex PCR, while the TCRdb copy is restricted to in-frame clones and leaves out a portion. Seen here are about 150,000 clones, approximately 87% observed once, and the top ten hold roughly 9.1%. The sample in question was peripheral blood, obtained 28 days after the second AZD1222 dose. These receptors originate from an adult who received the AZD1222 COVID-19 vaccine.

This chain uses TRBV20-1 with TRBJ1-4; D remains ambiguous. The ends were cut back, 4 bases at V and 8 bases at J, with 8 bases in the middle. Germline lookup yields CDR1 DFQATT and CDR2 SNEGSKA (reference sequence). The CDR3 is 11 amino acids. CDR3 in amino acids: CSAKSREKLFF. The CDR3 nucleotides are TGCAGTGCTAAATCTCGAGAAAAACTGTTTTTT.

The CDR3 loop is CASSPGTRSYEQYF. CDR3 nucleotide sequence: TGTGCCAGCTCACCAGGGACTAGGAGCTACGAGCAGTACTTC. V gene TRBV18 combines with J gene TRBJ2-7; 8 nucleotides align to TRBD2. Germline-derived CDR1 and CDR2 are KGHSH and LQKENI. The CDR3 length is 14 residues. V dropped 2 bases and J dropped 3; count of bases not matched to a gene: 3.

This clone has only one observation. The chain uses TRBV27 and TRBJ2-2; 9 bases map to TRBD1. This CDR3 contains 15 residues. Per germline, CDR1 MNHEY and CDR2 SMNVEV (reference sequence). V trimming: 5 bases; J trimming: 5 bases; junction bases outside the gene matches: 6. CDR3 coding DNA: TGTGCCAGCAGTCGGCCGGGACAGGGTACCGGGGAGCTGTTTTTT. Translated, it gives CASSRPGQGTGELFF.

V usage is TRBV7-3 and J usage is TRBJ2-7, with a tentative D call TRBD1 (5 bases). The CDR3 contains 10 residues. The germline V and J ends were trimmed by 5 bases and 7 bases, with 6 bases remaining between them. Per germline, CDR1 SGHTA and CDR2 FQGTGA. CDR3 region: CASSDREQYF. CDR3 DNA sequence: TGTGCCAGCAGCGACAGAGAGCAGTACTTC.

The chain employs TRBV19 and TRBJ2-7, with unresolved D. This CDR3 has 15 residues. Looked up from germline, CDR1 is LNHDA and CDR2 is SQIVND (reference sequence). Trimming cost V 0 bases and J 0 bases, with 9 bases left between them. The CDR3 spells CASSIEQKSSYEQYF. The CDR3 DNA is TGTGCCAGTAGTATAGAACAGAAATCCTCCTACGAGCAGTACTTC.

V is TRBV19 and J is TRBJ2-2, with D possibly being TRBD1 or TRBD2 (5 bases each). There are 14 residues in the CDR3. The ends were cut back, 6 bases at V and 6 bases at J, with 14 bases in the middle. Germline V gives CDR1 LNHDA, CDR2 SQIVND (reference sequence). CDR3 coding DNA: TGTGCCAGTAGGGCGTCTCCGGGGCCCGGGGAGCTGTTTTTT. Residues: CASRASPGPGELFF.

CDR3: CASSLGGQVTDTQYF. CDR3 nucleotides: TGCGCCAGCAGCTTGGGCGGACAGGTGACAGATACGCAGTATTTT. V gene TRBV5-1 combines with J gene TRBJ2-3; 7 bases align to TRBD1. CDR1 SGHRS and CDR2 YFSETQ come from the germline V gene. This CDR3 has 15 residues. Trimming removed 0 bases from V and 3 bases from J; junction bases left unmatched: 4.

The chain joins TRBV20-1 to TRBJ2-2, with D perhaps matching TRBD1 (6 bases). Germline CDR1 and CDR2: DFQATT and SNEGSKA (reference sequence). V was clipped by 3 bases and J by 5 bases, with 19 bases between them. This CDR3 is built from 16 residues. CDR3 residues: CSASPSRGHRTGELFF. CDR3 DNA sequence: TGCAGTGCTAGTCCATCCCGGGGACACAGAACCGGGGAGCTGTTTTTT.

This clone was counted between two and nine times. The V call is TRBV28, the J call TRBJ1-1; TRBD1 might be the D (6 bases). This CDR3 comprises 12 residues. V was pared by 11 bases and J by 4 bases, with 14 bases between. The germline V gene has CDR1 MDHEN and CDR2 SYDVKM. CDR3 in DNA: TGTGCCGGGAGGGGGTCTAGCACTGAAGCTTTCTTT. It translates to CAGRGSSTEAFF. The entire variable domain, with the rest obtained from reference TRBV28 and TRBJ1-1, is as follows: DVKVTQSSRYLVKRTGEKVFLECVQDMDHENMFWYRQDPGLGLRLIYFSYDVKMKEKGDIPEGYSVSREKKERFSLILESASTNQTSMYLCAGRGSSTEAFFGQGTRLTVV.

The chain carries TRBV3-1 (or the pseudogene TRBV3-2) and TRBJ2-7; D is unresolved. CDR1 LGHDT and CDR2 YNNKEL come from the germline V gene (reference sequence). V was clipped by 3 bases and J by 0 bases, with 12 bases between them. CDR3 length: 15 amino acids. The CDR3 DNA reads TGTGCCAGCAGCCACCCCAGCGAAAGCTCCTACGAGCAGTACTTC. Amino acid sequence: CASSHPSESSYEQYF.

This clone was observed a handful of times. The rearrangement joins TRBV28 to TRBJ1-1, with D unclear. The CDR3 runs to 12 residues. CDR1 is MDHEN and CDR2 is SYDVKM in the germline V gene. The V end was cut by 1 base, the J end by 5 bases, with 5 bases between. The chain's CDR3 is CASSLSGTEAFF. CDR3 DNA: TGTGCCAGCAGTTTATCCGGAACTGAAGCTTTCTTT.

The rearrangement uses TRBV28 and TRBJ2-5; D call uncertain. The length of the CDR3 is 11 residues. V lost 6 bases, J lost 2 bases, and 4 bases lay in between. The germline V gene has CDR1 MDHEN and CDR2 SYDVKM. The CDR3 bases are TGTGCCAGCAGACGTCAAGAGACCCAGTACTTC. It specifies CASRRQETQYF.

This clone came up a few times. The chain combines TRBV19 with TRBJ1-5; weak D call: TRBD1 (5 bases). Germline CDR1 reads LNHDA; CDR2 reads SQIVND (reference sequence). This CDR3 comprises 17 residues. DNA for the CDR3: TGTGCTACTAAGGACAACATTTTCCCTTTGTTCAATCAGCCCCAGCATTTT. It specifies CATKDNIFPLFNQPQHF.

This chain connects TRBV4-1 to TRBJ1-4; 7 bases are a match to TRBD1. This CDR3 contains 15 residues. The V and J ends lost 3 bases and 3 bases, in that order; junction bases with no gene match: 4. CDR1 and CDR2 (germline): MGHRA, YSYEKL. The CDR3 bases are TGCGCCAGCAGCCAGGACAGGTCCCCTAATGAAAAACTGTTTTTT. Protein: CASSQDRSPNEKLFF.

The rearrangement uses TRBV10-3 and TRBJ2-1; a possible D gene is TRBD2 (6 bases). The CDR3 covers 13 residues. The germline V gene encodes CDR1 ENHRY and CDR2 SYGVKD. Trimming removed 10 bases from V and 5 bases from J, with 15 bases in between. The CDR3 DNA reads as TGTGCCACCGGCGGGACGGAAAACAATGAGCAGTTCTTC. Its protein is CATGGTENNEQFF.

The chain uses TRBV28 and TRBJ1-5; perhaps TRBD1 as D (5 bases). Trimming removed 5 bases from V and 11 bases from J, with 13 bases in between. CDR3 length: 12 amino acids. Germline CDR1 reads MDHEN; CDR2 reads SYDVKM. The CDR3 DNA reads as TGTGCCAGCAGTCTGGGACTCGCAGCCCAGCATTTT. Translating it yields CASSLGLAAQHF.

The CDR3 sequence: CASSLGWSSGRPHEQYF. DNA for the CDR3: TGTGCCAGCAGCTTAGGGTGGTCTAGCGGGAGGCCCCACGAGCAGTACTTC. The chain joins TRBV11-2 to TRBJ2-7; 11 nucleotides align to TRBD2. Unmatched junction bases numbered 10, after V lost 1 base and J lost 5 bases. Germline-derived CDR1 and CDR2 are SGHAT and FQNNGV. The CDR3 has 17 residues. The entire variable domain, with the rest obtained from reference TRBV11-2 and TRBJ2-7, is as follows: EAGVAQSPRYKIIEKRQSVAFWCNPISGHATLYWYQQILGQGPKLLIQFQNNGVVDDSQLPKDRFSAERLKGVDSTLKIQPAKLEDSAVYLCASSLGWSSGRPHEQYFGPGTRLTVT.

The chain has TRBV11-1 and TRBJ2-1, with 9 positions matching TRBD2. In germline, CDR1 is SGHAT, CDR2 FQDESV (reference sequence). This CDR3 comprises 14 residues. V lost 2 bases to trimming and J lost 7 bases; unmatched junction nucleotides: 3. This CDR3 reads CASSLSGLANEQFF. CDR3 nucleotides: TGTGCCAGCAGCTTATCGGGACTAGCAAATGAGCAGTTCTTC.

The genes are TRBV10-3 and TRBJ2-2, with D unresolved. The CDR3 covers 14 residues. V gave up 8 bases and J gave up 3 bases, with 13 bases separating them. Germline V lookup: CDR1 ENHRY, CDR2 SYGVKD. As DNA, the CDR3 is TGTGCCATCGGTCCTGGGCTGGACACCGGGGAGCTGTTTTTT. It encodes CAIGPGLDTGELFF.

J is TRBJ1-1 and V is TRBV6-5; D is unresolved. Germline lookup yields CDR1 MNHEY and CDR2 SVGAGI. CDR3 length equals 14 residues. V was cut by 6 bases and J by 4 bases, with 15 bases left in between. CDR3 sequence (DNA): TGTGCCAGCAGGACGAGGAGAGGTCCCACTGAAGCTTTCTTT. It is translated as CASRTRRGPTEAFF.

V gene TRBV27 combines with J gene TRBJ1-3, with TRBD1 as a possible D gene (6 bases). V dropped 3 bases and J dropped 1 base, with 13 bases sitting between them. The CDR3 has 16 amino acids. The V gene's germline CDR1 is MNHEY and CDR2 SMNVEV (reference sequence). The CDR3 DNA reads as TGTGCCAGCAGTTTTAACAGGGCAAGTTCTGGAAACACCATATATTTT. Translating it yields CASSFNRASSGNTIYF.

V gene TRBV28 combines with J gene TRBJ1-2; tentatively, D is TRBD1 (6 bases). V lost 5 bases and J lost 7, with 11 bases in between. This CDR3 is 12 amino acids long. The germline gives CDR1 MDHEN, CDR2 SYDVKM. The CDR3 loop reads CASSQQGRGYTF. CDR3 in DNA: TGTGCCAGCAGTCAACAGGGACGTGGCTACACCTTC.

The chain joins TRBV13 to TRBJ1-2; D is unresolved. From germline, CDR1 is PRHDT and CDR2 FYEKMQ (reference sequence). The CDR3 loop spans 14 amino acids. The V gene lost 4 bases and the J gene lost 0 bases, with 9 bases spanning the gap. CDR3 sequence (DNA): TGTGCCAGCAGCTCACATTCAGCTAACTATGGCTACACCTTC. This translates into CASSSHSANYGYTF. Full variable domain (remainder filled in from reference TRBV13 and TRBJ1-2): AAGVIQSPRHLIKEKRETATLKCYPIPRHDTVYWYQQGPGQDPQFLISFYEKMQSDKGSIPDRFSAQQFSDYHSELNMSSLELGDSALYFCASSSHSANYGYTFGSGTRLTVV.

The V and J genes are TRBV19 and TRBJ2-1, with D possibly being TRBD2 (5 bases). Trimming stripped 9 bases from V and 0 bases from J, with 12 bases between. The V gene's germline CDR1 is LNHDA and CDR2 SQIVND (reference sequence). The CDR3 spans 14 residues. The CDR3 DNA reads TGTGCCAGCAAACCGGGGAGCTCCTACAATGAGCAGTTCTTC. It specifies CASKPGSSYNEQFF.

The chain joins TRBV11-2 to TRBJ2-2; unclear D gene. Germline V gene sequence: CDR1 SGHAT, CDR2 FQNNGV. This CDR3 region has 14 residues. V lost 5 bases to trimming and J lost 9 bases, with 16 bases between them. The CDR3 nucleotides read TGTGCCAGCAGCGTCATACTACCTCCCAGGGAGCTGTTTTTT. It specifies CASSVILPPRELFF.

V gene TRBV5-1 combines with J gene TRBJ2-7; 7 nucleotides align to TRBD1. The CDR3 extends over 14 amino acids. Germline V gene lookup returns CDR1 SGHRS and CDR2 YFSETQ. V lost 4 bases and J lost 3; bases outside the gene matches: 7. The CDR3 protein is CASSMPGQSYEQYF. DNA for the CDR3: TGCGCCAGCAGCATGCCGGGACAGAGCTACGAGCAGTACTTC.

This clone appeared once. V gene TRBV7-2 combines with J gene TRBJ1-4; 12 bases are a match to TRBD1. The germline V gene encodes CDR1 SGHTA and CDR2 FQGNSA. The ends lost 7 bases at V and 8 bases at J; junction bases unmatched: 11. CDR3 size: 16 residues. The chain's CDR3 is CASTQRGTGGQEKLFF. CDR3 coding DNA: TGTGCCAGCACCCAACGCGGGACAGGGGGCCAAGAAAAACTGTTTTTT.

The V gene is TRBV29-1, the J gene TRBJ1-4; a weak D match, TRBD1 (5 bases). The germline V gene has CDR1 SQVTM and CDR2 ANQGSEA. V lost 0 bases, J lost 7 bases, and 15 bases lay in between. The CDR3 length is 15 residues. CDR3 sequence (DNA): TGCAGCGTTGAAGATTCGAGGGGTCAGGGTGAAAAACTGTTTTTT. Its protein is CSVEDSRGQGEKLFF.

The V and J genes are TRBV23-1 and TRBJ2-7, with D unresolved. TRBV23-1 is an ORF for which the function is uncertain. The V end was cut by 0 bases, the J end by 0 bases, with 12 bases between. The CDR3 has 16 amino acids. This CDR3 reads CASSQSFRRSSYEQYF. DNA for the CDR3: TGCGCCAGCAGTCAATCTTTCCGTAGAAGCTCCTACGAGCAGTACTTC.

The chain links TRBV5-4 to TRBJ2-7; D might be TRBD1 (6 bases). The germline V and J ends were trimmed by 0 bases and 5 bases, with 12 bases remaining between them. Looked up from germline, CDR1 is SGHNT and CDR2 is YYREEE (reference sequence). The length of the CDR3 is 14 residues. The CDR3 DNA sequence: TGTGCCAGCAGCTTGGCTACTCAGGGGAACGAGCAGTACTTC. It specifies CASSLATQGNEQYF.